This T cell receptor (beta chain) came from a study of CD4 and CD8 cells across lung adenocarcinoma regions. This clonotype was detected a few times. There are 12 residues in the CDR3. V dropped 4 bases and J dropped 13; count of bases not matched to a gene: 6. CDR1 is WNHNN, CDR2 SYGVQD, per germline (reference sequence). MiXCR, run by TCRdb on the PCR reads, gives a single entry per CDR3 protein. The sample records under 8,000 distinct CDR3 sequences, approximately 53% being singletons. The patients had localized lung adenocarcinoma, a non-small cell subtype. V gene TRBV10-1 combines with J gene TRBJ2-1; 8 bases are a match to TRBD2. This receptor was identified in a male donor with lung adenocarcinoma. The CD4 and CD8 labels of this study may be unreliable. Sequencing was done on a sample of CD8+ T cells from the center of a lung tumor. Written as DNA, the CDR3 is TGCGCCAGCAGTGGGACGGGAGGGCCCCAGTTCTTC. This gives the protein CASSGTGGPQFF.